This T cell receptor (beta chain) was captured in a study of T-cell reconstitution after alpha-beta-depleted transplantation in children. A TCRbeta library incorporating unique molecular identifiers was prepared. Each CDR3 protein gets one entry after TCRdb re-called the PCR reads with MiXCR. Among under 750,000 distinct CDR3 sequences listed, about 23% were seen once. The table lists this clonotype with many counts. Its antigen remains unknown. Study results and limitations: Reportedly, roughly two months post-transplant, alpha-beta T cells arose from several hundred expanded graft clones. At the one-year point after transplant, T-cell counts and TCRbeta diversity were found to come mostly from T cells that had been newly produced. Certain patients had high TCRbeta diversity at day 60, and it came from recipient T cells and thymic progenitors that survived.

Germline V CDR1 and CDR2: LNHNV, YYDKDF (reference sequence). The CDR3 contains 14 residues. V was shortened by 0 bases and J by 8 bases, with 12 bases between the two germline ends. V usage is TRBV15 and J usage is TRBJ2-3; D not certain. The receptor was derived from a boy less than two years old who had a stem cell transplant for acute myeloid leukemia, so the T cells may come from the graft donor. The specimen comprised PBMCs, mostly from graft donor cells, sampled 360 days after TCRalphabeta/CD19-depleted stem cell transplant. CDR3 region: CATSRDPLGSTQYF. CDR3 nucleotides: TGTGCCACCAGCAGAGATCCCCTAGGATCTACGCAGTATTTT. The full variable domain, in which reference TRBV15 and TRBJ2-3 provide the parts outside the CDR3, is DAMVIQNPRYQVTQFGKPVTLSCSQTLNHNVMYWYQQKSSQAPKLLFHYYDKDFNNEADTPDNFQSRRPNTSFCFLDIRSPGLGDTAMYLCATSRDPLGSTQYFGPGTRLTVL.